The present T cell receptor beta chain was sequenced within a study of blood T cell repertoires in COVID-19. Study processing details: It was from reference gene primer amplification that nucleated cell counts were estimated. Sequenced by immunoSEQ multiplex PCR; TCRdb stores in-frame clones only, minus some. The DNA was the basis for D and trimming; V, J and clone size are from that table. The sample consists of 50,000 or so clones, 83% of them appearing once. This CDR3 is built from 14 residues. The V gene end was trimmed by 4 bases and the J gene end by 8 bases; junction bases not matched to a gene: 6. The germline V gene has CDR1 KGHDR and CDR2 SFDVKD.

Sequencing was done on a sample of peripheral blood. The chain is built from TRBV24-1 and TRBJ2-3; 9 bases are a match to TRBD1. The TCR originated in a man aged 35-49 years with acute or convalescent COVID-19. The CDR3 DNA follows: TGTGCCACCAGTGACGGACAGGGGTTTGGTACGCAGTATTTT. Encoded protein: CATSDGQGFGTQYF.